This T cell receptor (beta chain) stems from a study of breast tumors, draining lymph nodes, adjacent tissues. TCRdb independently ran MiXCR on the multiplex PCR reads; one entry per CDR3 protein. The table shows 250,000 or so distinct CDR3 sequences, with about 30% occurring only once. Notes on the study in general: Luminal-like breast cancer showed significantly greater tumor-nontumor repertoire similarity than basal-like breast cancer did.

Samples came from axillary lymph nodes draining the breast cancer. CDR3 length: 14 residues. The germline V gene has CDR1 GTSNPN and CDR2 SVGIG (reference sequence). With respect to this clonotype: Its specificity is unknown. A read error may account for a junction end that differs from germline.

Sequenced material: axillary lymph node tissue. This sequence originates from a female donor with breast cancer. Some clones in this sample may be carry-over from other donors' samples. The V call is TRBV30, the J call TRBJ2-1, with D hard to call. CDR3 amino acids: CARSGLTSYNEQFF. CDR3 coding DNA: TGTGCCCGGAGTGGTTTAACCTCCTACAATGAGCAGTTCTTC.